A single sample is the source of the 32 T cell receptor beta chains below, sequenced in a study of cytomegalovirus exposure and HLA in healthy donors. The PCR employed 60 Vbeta primers together with 13 Jbeta primers. Profiled with immunoSEQ multiplex PCR; TCRdb holds only in-frame clones, not every one. The sample has roughly 100,000 clones; approximately 76% are singletons. Sample: PBMCs. These receptors originate from a man between 35 and 55 years old in good health and CMV-seronegative.

This chain connects TRBV28 to TRBJ2-7; D unclear. The CDR3 is made up of 14 amino acids. Looked up from germline, CDR1 is MDHEN and CDR2 is SYDVKM. Trimming took off 4 bases at V and 3 bases at J, with 13 bases between the two ends. The CDR3 nucleotides are TGTGCCAGCAGTTCCCGACTCACCCTCTACGAGCAGTACTTC. Translation gives CASSSRLTLYEQYF.

In its sample, this clone was seen once. The chain combines TRBV7-9 with TRBJ2-7; D remains unclear. Germline CDR1 is SEHNR and CDR2 is FQNEAQ (reference sequence). The CDR3 is 15 residues long. V lost 0 bases to trimming and J lost 1 base, with 10 bases between them. The CDR3 DNA sequence: TGTGCCAGCAGCTTAGCCGCCAAGCGATCCTACGAGCAGTACTTC. Its protein is CASSLAAKRSYEQYF.

The chain combines TRBV5-6 with TRBJ2-7; 7 positions agree with TRBD2. CDR1 SGHDT and CDR2 YYEEEE come from the germline V gene. J lost 2 bases, V lost 4 bases, and 15 bases had no gene match. The CDR3 is made up of 17 amino acids. CDR3 sequence reads: CASSGLGRTRFPYEQYF. The CDR3 DNA reads TGTGCCAGCAGCGGACTGGGCCGGACTAGGTTTCCCTACGAGCAGTACTTC. Supplemented by reference TRBV5-6 and TRBJ2-7, the full variable domain reads DAGVTQSPTHLIKTRGQQVTLRCSPKSGHDTVSWYQQALGQGPQFIFQYYEEEERQRGNFPDRFSGHQFPNYSSELNVNALLLGDSALYLCASSGLGRTRFPYEQYFGPGTRLTVT.

The chain carries TRBV28 and TRBJ2-7; tentatively, D is TRBD1 (5 bases). This CDR3 is built from 13 residues. Between the trimmed V and J ends, which lost 3 bases and 6 bases, there was a span of 12 bases. Germline CDR1 MDHEN, CDR2 SYDVKM. CDR3 sequence reads: CASSFQGRSEQYF. The CDR3 coding sequence is TGTGCCAGCAGTTTTCAGGGCCGAAGCGAGCAGTACTTC.

CDR3 protein: CASTKTGGNYGYTF. In DNA, the CDR3 is TGTGCCAGCACCAAGACAGGGGGCAACTATGGCTACACCTTC. The chain has TRBV9 and TRBJ1-2; 10 nucleotides line up with TRBD1. V gave up 6 bases and J gave up 2 bases; unmatched junction bases: 4. The CDR3 totals 14 residues. The germline V gene has CDR1 SGDLS and CDR2 YYNGEE.

V usage is TRBV7-8 and J usage is TRBJ2-2; 7 bases are shared with TRBD2. J lost 2 bases, V lost 5 bases, and 8 bases had no gene match. Germline loops: CDR1 SGHVS, CDR2 FQNEAQ. The CDR3 runs 16 residues. As DNA, the CDR3 is TGTGCCAGCAGCAGCGGGGTCCGAATCAACACCGGGGAGCTGTTTTTT. Translated: CASSSGVRINTGELFF.

This clone was recorded only once. The V gene is TRBV30, the J gene TRBJ1-2; D is perhaps TRBD1 (5 bases). V gave up 8 bases and J gave up 3 bases, with 16 bases separating them. The CDR3 is 13 residues long. Germline values: CDR1 GTSNPN, CDR2 SVGIG (reference sequence). The CDR3 bases are TGTGCCGGGGGGAGGGACCAGTACTATGGCTACACCTTC. Amino acids: CAGGRDQYYGYTF.

This chain connects TRBV6-5 to TRBJ1-1; D may be TRBD1 (5 bases). Trimming pared 5 bases from V and 1 base from J, leaving 11 bases between. Germline V lookup: CDR1 MNHEY, CDR2 SVGAGI. This CDR3 region has 14 residues. In nucleotides, the CDR3 is TGTGCCAGCAGTACCCAGGGTGGGAACACTGAAGCTTTCTTT. Translated: CASSTQGGNTEAFF.

In DNA, the CDR3 is TGTGCCAGCAGCTTAAGTTGGCAGGGATCACCCCTCCACTTT. It is translated as CASSLSWQGSPLHF. The chain combines TRBV7-9 with TRBJ1-6; D might be TRBD1 (5 bases). Per germline, CDR1 SEHNR and CDR2 FQNEAQ (reference sequence). V shed 2 bases and J shed 10 bases, with 12 bases lying between them. The length of the CDR3 is 14 residues.

In this sample, this clone turned up a few times. The chain couples TRBV10-3 to TRBJ2-1; no definite D call. Germline V gene sequence: CDR1 ENHRY, CDR2 SYGVKD. This CDR3 spans 12 amino acids. Trimming shortened V by 6 bases and J by 5 bases, and 8 bases separated the two germline ends. The CDR3 spells CAIRGTDNEQFF. In DNA form, the CDR3 reads TGTGCCATCAGGGGCACGGACAATGAGCAGTTCTTC.

This chain links TRBV9 with TRBJ1-1; TRBD1 is a possible D gene (5 bases). The CDR3 loop spans 13 amino acids. V was pared by 5 bases and J by 1 base, with 9 bases between. In germline, CDR1 is SGDLS, CDR2 YYNGEE. The CDR3 is CASRQTANTEAFF. In DNA form, the CDR3 reads TGTGCCAGCAGACAGACAGCGAACACTGAAGCTTTCTTT.

V and J are TRBV27 and TRBJ2-5; 9 bases are shared with TRBD2. Looked up from germline, CDR1 is MNHEY and CDR2 is SMNVEV (reference sequence). V lost 3 bases to trimming and J lost 4 bases; unmatched junction nucleotides: 6. The CDR3 totals 15 residues. The CDR3 DNA reads as TGTGCCAGCAGTTTTGGCGGGAGGGCGGGAGAGACCCAGTACTTC. The encoded protein is CASSFGGRAGETQYF.

V usage is TRBV9 and J usage is TRBJ1-1, with 11 bases that match TRBD1. Germline V CDR1 and CDR2: SGDLS, YYNGEE. The CDR3 spans 13 residues. The V and J ends lost 4 bases and 8 bases, in that order; junction bases with no gene match: 4. CDR3 sequence: CASSTRTGGEAFF. In DNA, the CDR3 is TGTGCCAGCAGCACCCGGACAGGGGGCGAAGCTTTCTTT. The variable domain in full, with the rest retrieved from reference TRBV9 and TRBJ1-1, is DSGVTQTPKHLITATGQRVTLRCSPRSGDLSVYWYQQSLDQGLQFLIQYYNGEERAKGNILERFSAQQFPDLHSELNLSSLELGDSALYFCASSTRTGGEAFFGQGTRLTVV.

The genes are TRBV28 and TRBJ1-6, with TRBD1 identical over 8 bases. Germline V gives CDR1 MDHEN, CDR2 SYDVKM. The V gene end was trimmed by 2 bases and the J gene end by 6 bases; junction bases not matched to a gene: 3. The CDR3 contains 15 residues. Here the CDR3 reads CASSLTGGFNSPLHF. As DNA, the CDR3 is TGTGCCAGCAGTTTAACAGGGGGGTTTAATTCACCCCTCCACTTT.

The sample holds one count of this clone. The chain joins TRBV27 to TRBJ2-2; 11 bases agree with TRBD2. The CDR3 sequence is 22 residues long. Looked up from germline, CDR1 is MNHEY and CDR2 is SMNVEV (reference sequence). V was pared by 1 base and J by 1 base, with 17 bases of the junction left unmatched. CDR3 sequence: CASSLLGLAGHFIRRNTGELFF. The CDR3 bases are TGTGCCAGCAGTTTATTAGGACTAGCGGGCCATTTCATACGAAGGAACACCGGGGAGCTGTTTTTT.

V gene TRBV30 combines with J gene TRBJ1-3, with D perhaps matching TRBD1 (5 bases). CDR1 is GTSNPN and CDR2 is SVGIG in the germline V gene (reference sequence). CDR3 length equals 13 residues. The V end lost 1 base, the J end lost 8 bases, and 12 bases lay between the germline ends. The CDR3 here is CAWSGYTGDTIYF. CDR3 coding DNA: TGTGCCTGGAGTGGGTATACGGGGGACACCATATATTTT. Full variable domain (outside the CDR3, taken from reference TRBV30 and TRBJ1-3): SQTIHQWPATLVQPVGSPLSLECTVEGTSNPNLYWYRQAAGRGLQLLFYSVGIGQISSEVPQNLSASRPQDRQFILSSKKLLLSDSGFYLCAWSGYTGDTIYFGEGSWLTVV.

This chain connects TRBV4-2 to TRBJ1-4; D gene unclear. Trimming removed 7 bases from V and 3 bases from J, with 18 bases in between. Germline values: CDR1 LGHNA, CDR2 YNFKEQ. The CDR3 runs 16 residues. The DNA of the CDR3 is TGTGCCAGCAATCCGGTCAATTCCGGGTCTAATGAAAAACTGTTTTTT. Translating it yields CASNPVNSGSNEKLFF.

J is TRBJ2-4 and V is TRBV28; tentative D call: TRBD1 (6 bases). The V gene lost 5 bases and the J gene lost 6 bases, with 14 bases spanning the gap. CDR3 length equals 14 residues. Germline V gene sequence: CDR1 MDHEN, CDR2 SYDVKM. CDR3 amino acids: CASSPGAQGNIQYF. In nucleotides, the CDR3 is TGTGCCAGCAGTCCAGGGGCGCAGGGAAACATTCAGTACTTC.

The rearrangement links TRBV6-5 to TRBJ1-6; D gene uncertain. The V and J ends lost 5 bases and 6 bases respectively, with 8 bases between them. The CDR3 loop spans 13 amino acids. The V gene's germline CDR1 is MNHEY and CDR2 SVGAGI. The CDR3 bases are TGTGCCAGCAGTGGAGCGATTAATTCACCCCTCCACTTT. It is translated as CASSGAINSPLHF.

This chain connects TRBV25-1 to TRBJ2-5, with D unclear. Germline V lookup: CDR1 MGHDK, CDR2 SYGVNS. The ends were cut back, 3 bases at V and 2 bases at J, with 7 bases in the middle. The CDR3 spans 13 residues. The CDR3 DNA is TGTGCCAGCAGTGATTCAGATCAAGAGACCCAGTACTTC. Translating it yields CASSDSDQETQYF.

The chain recombines TRBV9 with TRBJ1-4, with 7 bases that match TRBD1. The CDR3 has 14 amino acids. J lost 7 bases, V lost 6 bases, and 9 bases had no gene match. The V gene's germline CDR1 is SGDLS and CDR2 YYNGEE. This CDR3 is CASTPTGWGEKLFF. CDR3 nucleotides: TGTGCCAGCACGCCGACAGGGTGGGGTGAAAAACTGTTTTTT.

The chain joins TRBV2 to TRBJ2-3; the match to TRBD2 covers 16 bases. V dropped 6 bases and J dropped 8; count of bases not matched to a gene: 14. CDR1 and CDR2 from the germline V gene are SNHLY and FYNNEI. The CDR3 sequence is 18 residues long. CDR3 DNA: TGTGCCAGCAGGGCTAATACCGGGACTAGCGGGGGGGCGGGTACGCAGTATTTT. Amino acids: CASRANTGTSGGAGTQYF.

The chain has TRBV7-2 and TRBJ2-7; D is perhaps TRBD2 (6 bases). Trimming pared 5 bases from V and 3 bases from J, leaving 11 bases between. The CDR3 runs to 13 residues. Germline-derived CDR1 and CDR2 are SGHTA and FQGNSA. This CDR3 is CASSRRGIYEQYF. In nucleotides, the CDR3 is TGTGCCAGCAGCCGCCGGGGGATCTACGAGCAGTACTTC.

The chain has TRBV9 and TRBJ1-1; D is unresolved. V gave up 0 bases and J gave up 1 base, with 4 bases separating them. CDR3 length: 13 residues. Germline assignment: CDR1 SGDLS and CDR2 YYNGEE. In DNA form, the CDR3 reads TGTGCCAGCAGCGTAGTATCGAACACTGAAGCTTTCTTT. Protein sequence: CASSVVSNTEAFF.

This chain uses TRBV11-1 with TRBJ2-4, with TRBD2 as a possible D gene (6 bases). The CDR3 is 13 residues long. With 9 bases removed from V and 11 bases from J, the gap between germline ends came to 20 bases. The germline gives CDR1 SGHAT, CDR2 FQDESV (reference sequence). The CDR3 DNA reads as TGTGCCAGTCGGGACTCCGGGACTTTACTTCAGTACTTC. Translating it yields CASRDSGTLLQYF. The variable domain in full, with the rest retrieved from reference TRBV11-1 and TRBJ2-4, is EAEVAQSPRYKITEKSQAVAFWCDPISGHATLYWYRQILGQGPELLVQFQDESVVDDSQLPKDRFSAERLKGVDSTLKIQPAELGDSAMYLCASRDSGTLLQYFGAGTRLSVL.

This sequence joins TRBV2 and TRBJ2-5, with a weak D call TRBD2 (7 bases). The CDR3 contains 15 residues. V was pared by 10 bases and J by 4 bases, with 22 bases between. Germline V gene data show CDR1 as SNHLY and CDR2 as FYNNEI. CDR3 region: CATRRGGGHRETQYF. The CDR3 bases are TGTGCCACCCGACGAGGGGGGGGGCACAGAGAGACCCAGTACTTC.

This clone was seen just once. This chain connects TRBV4-1 to TRBJ2-3; the match to TRBD2 covers 8 bases. Germline V gene data show CDR1 as MGHRA and CDR2 as YSYEKL. This CDR3 spans 16 amino acids. V lost 4 bases to trimming and J lost 8 bases; unmatched junction nucleotides: 14. The CDR3 sequence is CASSLEGSGAVGTQYF. Here the CDR3 DNA reads TGCGCCAGCAGCCTAGAAGGTAGCGGGGCGGTAGGTACGCAGTATTTT.

V gene TRBV27 combines with J gene TRBJ1-2; unclear D gene. V shed 0 bases and J shed 8 bases, with 13 bases lying between them. Looked up from germline, CDR1 is MNHEY and CDR2 is SMNVEV (reference sequence). The CDR3 length is 14 residues. This chain's CDR3 is CASSLSRNSRGYTF. CDR3 sequence (DNA): TGTGCCAGCAGTTTATCGAGAAACAGCCGCGGCTACACCTTC.

The chain uses TRBV7-2 and TRBJ2-1; D may be TRBD2 (5 bases). Germline CDR1 is SGHTA and CDR2 is FQGNSA. V dropped 2 bases and J dropped 1 base, with 6 bases sitting between them. This CDR3 is built from 14 residues. This CDR3 reads CASSLTRSYNEQFF. CDR3 DNA: TGTGCCAGCAGCTTAACTAGGTCCTACAATGAGCAGTTCTTC. Complete variable domain (other parts from reference TRBV7-2 and TRBJ2-1): GAGVSQSPSNKVTEKGKDVELRCDPISGHTALYWYRQSLGQGLEFLIYFQGNSAPDKSGLPSDRFSAERTGGSVSTLTIQRTQQEDSAVYLCASSLTRSYNEQFFGPGTRLTVL.

This clone was seen more than once but under ten times. The V and J genes are TRBV4-3 and TRBJ1-3; D might be TRBD1 (6 bases). The ends were cut back, 3 bases at V and 0 bases at J, with 12 bases in the middle. Germline loops: CDR1 LGHNA, CDR2 YSLEER. The CDR3 extends over 16 amino acids. Here the CDR3 reads CASSHRQAFSGNTIYF. CDR3 sequence (DNA): TGCGCCAGCAGCCACCGACAGGCCTTCTCTGGAAACACCATATATTTT.

The chain recombines TRBV28 with TRBJ1-2, with 7 bases lining up with TRBD1. The trim removed 6 bases at V and 7 bases at J, leaving 11 bases unmatched. CDR1 and CDR2 from the germline V gene are MDHEN and SYDVKM. The CDR3 length is 14 residues. The CDR3 bases are TGTGCCAGCAGGCCAGGACAGGATCGGTTTGGCTACACCTTC. Encoded protein: CASRPGQDRFGYTF.

V usage is TRBV2 and J usage is TRBJ1-4; TRBD1 is a possible D gene (6 bases). V was shortened by 4 bases and J by 8 bases, with 20 bases between the two germline ends. CDR3 length: 16 residues. Germline V CDR1 and CDR2: SNHLY, FYNNEI. The CDR3 sequence: CASSGDRRAIEEKLFF. Written as DNA, the CDR3 is TGTGCCAGCAGTGGAGACAGGCGGGCGATAGAGGAAAAACTGTTTTTT. Complete variable domain (other parts from reference TRBV2 and TRBJ1-4): EPEVTQTPSHQVTQMGQEVILRCVPISNHLYFYWYRQILGQKVEFLVSFYNNEISEKSEIFDDQFSVERPDGSNFTLKIRSTKLEDSAMYFCASSGDRRAIEEKLFFGSGTQLSVL.